Listed below are T cell receptor beta chains from one sample, sequenced in a study of T cell responses to AZD1222 COVID-19 vaccine. Measured with immunoSEQ multiplex PCR; TCRdb has only the in-frame clones, and not every one. The profile covers tens of thousands of clones, with over 80% appearing a single time and less than 7.5% taken by the ten largest. The sequences come from peripheral blood, collected on day 0 of AZD1222 vaccination. These TCRs come from an adult in good health. Each CDR3 is given with its conserved first and last residue. D genes are given only for firm matches. A row's size may be missing; if present it is once, few, many or a size class.

-	TRBV2	TRBJ1-5	-	TGTGCCAGCAGTGAGAAGCTATATAGCAATCAGCCCCAGCATTTT	CASSEKLYSNQPQHF
-	TRBV6-2/TRBV6-3	TRBJ1-2	TRBD1	TGTGCCAGCAGTCGCGCCGGGACAGGGGGCGGCTATGGCTACACCTTC	CASSRAGTGGGYGYTF
-	TRBV27	TRBJ2-3	TRBD2	TGTGCCAGCAGTTTATCAAGCGGGGGAAGCACAGATACGCAGTATTTT	CASSLSSGGSTDTQYF
once	TRBV6-5	TRBJ2-5	-	TGTGCCAGCAGTAACCGGGACGTATACCAAGAGACCCAGTACTTC	CASSNRDVYQETQYF
once	TRBV7-2	TRBJ1-2	TRBD1	TGTGCCAGCAGCTTAGGGACAGGAAAACGCACCTTC	CASSLGTGKRTF
-	TRBV28	TRBJ2-4	TRBD1	TGTGCCAGCTACCCTCCGGGACAGGATTGCATTCAGTACTTC	CASYPPGQDCIQYF
-	TRBV4-1	TRBJ2-7	-	TGCGCCAGCAGCCAAGACAGTCTAAGCTCCTACGAGCAGTACTTC	CASSQDSLSSYEQYF
-	TRBV7-8	TRBJ1-5	TRBD1	TGTGCCAGCAGCTCCGGACAGGGGAATCAGCCCCAGCATTTT	CASSSGQGNQPQHF
once	TRBV7-9	TRBJ2-7	TRBD1	TGTGCCAGCAGCTTCGCGACAGGGGGGCCTAACTCCTACGAGCAGTACTTC	CASSFATGGPNSYEQYF
-	TRBV29-1	TRBJ1-1	-	TGCAGCGTTGGGTATTCTTCGAACACTGAAGCTTTCTTT	CSVGYSSNTEAFF
-	TRBV6-6	TRBJ1-3	-	TGTGCCAGCACCGGTCGGGGGCTCCTCTCTGGAAACACCATATATTTT	CASTGRGLLSGNTIYF
-	TRBV6-5	TRBJ1-1	TRBD1	TGTGCCAGCAACGAACGACAGGGCCTCACTGAAGCTTTCTTT	CASNERQGLTEAFF
-	TRBV9	TRBJ2-3	TRBD2	TGTGCCAGCAGCTTTAGCGGGGGGTACACAGATACGCAGTATTTT	CASSFSGGYTDTQYF
-	TRBV12-5	TRBJ2-7	-	TGTGCTAGTGGGACAGGATCCTACGAGCAGTACTTC	CASGTGSYEQYF
-	TRBV19	TRBJ2-7	-	TGTGCCTCCCAGGGGGGGAAATACGAGCAGTACTTC	CASQGGKYEQYF
-	TRBV27	TRBJ1-6	-	TGTGCCAGCAGTTTATTGGGGAATTCACCCCTCCACTTT	CASSLLGNSPLHF
-	TRBV19	TRBJ2-1	TRBD1	TGTGCCAGTAGTACCCAGGGGGCGTTAGGCGAGCAGTTCTTC	CASSTQGALGEQFF
-	TRBV19	TRBJ1-5	-	TGTGCCAGTAGTACCCGATTCAGCTACAATCAGCCCCAGCATTTT	CASSTRFSYNQPQHF
-	TRBV13	TRBJ1-5	-	TGTGCCAGCAGCCAGAGTAAAGTGACAACACGCTCTAGGGGCAATCAGCCCCAGCATTTT	CASSQSKVTTRSRGNQPQHF
-	TRBV5-5	TRBJ1-1	-	TGTGCCAGCAGCCGACAGTTAATGAACACTGAAGCTTTCTTT	CASSRQLMNTEAFF
-	TRBV6-5	TRBJ2-3	TRBD1	TGTGCCAGCAGGAACAGGGGGCGGGGAGATACGCAGTATTTT	CASRNRGRGDTQYF
-	TRBV18	TRBJ2-1	-	TGTGCCAGCTCACCCCCCAGGTCCTACAATGAGCAGTTCTTC	CASSPPRSYNEQFF
-	TRBV6-5	TRBJ1-3	TRBD1	TGTGCCAGCAGTTCCGGGGACAGGGCTGGAAACACCATATATTTT	CASSSGDRAGNTIYF
-	TRBV27	TRBJ1-2	TRBD1	TGTGCCAGCAGTACCGGACAGGGGGCGCTTACGGGCTATGGCTACACCTTC	CASSTGQGALTGYGYTF
once	TRBV19	TRBJ1-1	-	TGTGCCAGTAGTCGCCTCGGACAGTTGAACACTGAAGCTTTCTTT	CASSRLGQLNTEAFF
once	TRBV27	TRBJ2-3	TRBD2	TGTGCCAGCAGTTTAGTAGCGGGGGGGAGCACAGATACGCAGTATTTT	CASSLVAGGSTDTQYF
-	TRBV15	TRBJ1-2	TRBD1	TGTGCCACCAGCAGAACCGGGACAGGGGGCTACTATGGCTACACCTTC	CATSRTGTGGYYGYTF
-	TRBV4-2	TRBJ2-1	-	TGTGCCAGCAGCCACGACGATAGCAATGAGCAGTTCTTC	CASSHDDSNEQFF
once	TRBV4-3	TRBJ2-2	-	TGCGCCAGCAGCCAAGAACGGTGGGGGAACACCGGGGAGCTGTTTTTT	CASSQERWGNTGELFF
-	TRBV7-6	TRBJ1-2	TRBD1	TGTGCCAGCAGCTATGACAGGGCCGGGGTTGGTGGCTACACCTTC	CASSYDRAGVGGYTF
-	TRBV7-6	TRBJ1-2	-	TGTGCCAGCAGCGCCTCAGGGGATGGAGGTTACACCTTC	CASSASGDGGYTF
-	TRBV3-1/TRBV3-2	TRBJ2-1	TRBD2	TGTGCCAGCAGCCAAGGCGGGACTAGGGGCTACAATGAGCAGTTCTTC	CASSQGGTRGYNEQFF
-	TRBV24-1	TRBJ2-1	TRBD1	TGTGCCACCAGTGACTTCGGGACAGGGCAAAATGAGCAGTTCTTC	CATSDFGTGQNEQFF
-	TRBV5-1	TRBJ1-1	-	TGCGCCAGCGGTTCGACCGCCTCGAACACTGAAGCTTTCTTT	CASGSTASNTEAFF
-	TRBV5-8	TRBJ2-5	-	TGTGCCAGCAGCCCCAGACAGGGAGGGGAGACCCAGTACTTC	CASSPRQGGETQYF
-	TRBV5-1	TRBJ1-6	-	TGCGCCAGCAGTTCTGGCGGGGGAAAACCTTCACCCCTCCACTTT	CASSSGGGKPSPLHF
-	TRBV13	TRBJ1-1	TRBD1	TGTGCCAGCAGCTTCACAGGGGGAATGAACACTGAAGCTTTCTTT	CASSFTGGMNTEAFF
-	TRBV2	TRBJ1-2	-	TGTGCCAACTCCCTGGCCCACACACGCGGCTACACCTTC	CANSLAHTRGYTF
-	TRBV4-2	TRBJ2-3	-	TGTGCCAGCAGCCAAGTCCCACCAGATACGCAGTATTTT	CASSQVPPDTQYF